A single sample is the source of the 26 T cell receptor beta chains below, sequenced in a study of cytomegalovirus exposure and HLA in healthy donors. The PCR contained 60 Vbeta and 13 Jbeta primers. Some clones are missing from TCRdb's copy, which holds only in-frame ones; the method was immunoSEQ multiplex PCR. The sample has 150,000 or so clones, roughly 75% seen once. The sequencing input was PBMCs. All receptors derive from a young man in good health and CMV-seropositive.

This rearrangement joins TRBV19 to TRBJ1-5; TRBD1 matches 8 bases. With 3 bases clipped from V and 1 base from J, the junction kept 2 bases outside the gene matches. Germline loops: CDR1 LNHDA, CDR2 SQIVND (reference sequence). The CDR3 is 15 residues long. CDR3: CASSISGGSNQPQHF. CDR3 nucleotides: TGTGCCAGTAGTATCTCAGGGGGCAGCAATCAGCCCCAGCATTTT.

The chain is built from TRBV5-1 and TRBJ1-4; 10 positions match TRBD1. The germline V gene has CDR1 SGHRS and CDR2 YFSETQ. The CDR3 extends over 14 amino acids. Trimming at V came to 4 bases and at J to 8 bases, leaving 5 bases not matched to a gene. The CDR3: CASSHRDRGEKLFF. CDR3 nucleotides: TGCGCCAGCAGCCACCGGGACAGGGGCGAAAAACTGTTTTTT.

This chain connects TRBV19 to TRBJ1-1, with a tentative D call TRBD1 (6 bases). V dropped 8 bases and J dropped 1 base, with 14 bases sitting between them. This CDR3 region has 14 residues. Germline loops: CDR1 LNHDA, CDR2 SQIVND (reference sequence). As DNA, the CDR3 is TGTGCCAGTTCCAGGGGCGCGGGGAACACTGAAGCTTTCTTT. Protein sequence: CASSRGAGNTEAFF.

This chain links TRBV27 with TRBJ2-7; D is possibly TRBD2 (5 bases). Trimming pared 5 bases from V and 2 bases from J, leaving 16 bases between. The CDR3 has 15 amino acids. In germline, CDR1 is MNHEY, CDR2 SMNVEV (reference sequence). CDR3 sequence reads: CASSRTGSVTYEQYF. The DNA for the CDR3 is TGTGCCAGCAGTAGAACGGGATCCGTGACCTACGAGCAGTACTTC.

This rearrangement joins TRBV7-9 to TRBJ2-7; 9 positions agree with TRBD1. There are 16 residues in the CDR3. J gave up 2 bases and V 5 bases, and 10 bases lay outside the gene matches. The germline V gene has CDR1 SEHNR and CDR2 FQNEAQ (reference sequence). CDR3 sequence reads: CASSTPRDRVTYEQYF. CDR3 in DNA: TGTGCCAGCAGCACCCCAAGGGACAGGGTAACCTACGAGCAGTACTTC.

V is TRBV4-1 and J is TRBJ1-5; D perhaps matches TRBD1 (6 bases). Germline assignment: CDR1 MGHRA and CDR2 YSYEKL. CDR3 length: 15 residues. V gave up 2 bases and J gave up 7 bases, with 15 bases separating them. In DNA, the CDR3 is TGCGCCAGCAGCCAAAGGGGCAGGGGTCAACAGCCCCAGCATTTT. It is translated as CASSQRGRGQQPQHF.

The genes are TRBV2 and TRBJ2-1; a weak D match, TRBD2 (6 bases). V was pared by 7 bases and J by 2 bases, with 12 bases between. The CDR3 sequence is 14 residues long. Germline V gives CDR1 SNHLY, CDR2 FYNNEI. The CDR3 loop is CASTVAETYNEQFF. In DNA, the CDR3 is TGTGCCAGCACCGTAGCGGAAACCTACAATGAGCAGTTCTTC.

V usage is TRBV7-3 and J usage is TRBJ2-1; weak D call: TRBD2 (5 bases). Germline assignment: CDR1 SGHTA and CDR2 FQGTGA. V lost 7 bases and J lost 9, with 19 bases in between. This CDR3 comprises 14 residues. The CDR3 loop is CASTLGSGGGEQFF. Written as DNA, the CDR3 is TGTGCCAGCACCTTGGGATCGGGTGGAGGTGAGCAGTTCTTC.

The CDR3 bases are TGTGCCAGCAGCGGGGTACAGGGTGAGCAGTTCTTC. It is translated as CASSGVQGEQFF. J is TRBJ2-1 and V is TRBV9; weak D call: TRBD1 (6 bases). The CDR3 spans 12 residues. Per germline, CDR1 SGDLS and CDR2 YYNGEE. V was cut by 3 bases and J by 9 bases, with 10 bases left in between.

This rearrangement joins TRBV28 to TRBJ2-3; the match to TRBD2 covers 7 bases. The CDR3 loop spans 15 amino acids. Germline-derived CDR1 and CDR2 are MDHEN and SYDVKM. The trim removed 7 bases at V and 0 bases at J, leaving 7 bases unmatched. The CDR3 DNA is TGTGCCAGCACCTCTAGCGGATCTAGCACAGATACGCAGTATTTT. This encodes CASTSSGSSTDTQYF.

The J gene is TRBJ2-5, the V gene TRBV6-1; 8 positions match TRBD2. CDR1 and CDR2 (germline): MNHNS, SASEGT. The CDR3 is made up of 13 amino acids. Losses at the gene ends were 7 bases for V and 8 bases for J; bases not matched to a gene: 9. The CDR3 DNA follows: TGTGCCAGCAATCTACTAGCGGCCAACACCCAGTACTTC. This codes for CASNLLAANTQYF.

The gene calls are TRBV7-2 and TRBJ2-7; 9 bases are a match to TRBD2. V trimming: 8 bases; J trimming: 3 bases; junction bases outside the gene matches: 11. CDR3 length: 15 amino acids. From germline, CDR1 is SGHTA and CDR2 FQGNSA. The chain's CDR3 is CASALGGAGGYEQYF. In DNA, the CDR3 is TGTGCCAGCGCCTTGGGGGGAGCGGGGGGCTACGAGCAGTACTTC.

This chain joins TRBV19 and TRBJ1-5; D gene ambiguous. The V and J ends lost 7 bases and 7 bases respectively, with 11 bases between them. The CDR3 loop spans 12 amino acids. Germline CDR1 LNHDA, CDR2 SQIVND (reference sequence). This CDR3 is CASTLGRQPQHF. CDR3 nucleotides: TGTGCCAGTACTTTAGGGAGGCAGCCCCAGCATTTT.

V gene TRBV4-2 combines with J gene TRBJ2-1, with 9 bases matching TRBD2. The CDR3 is made up of 16 amino acids. J was trimmed by 4 bases and V by 0 bases; bases with no gene match: 4. The germline V gene encodes CDR1 LGHNA and CDR2 YNFKEQ. CDR3 in amino acids: CASSQEATSGYNEQFF. In DNA, the CDR3 is TGTGCCAGCAGCCAAGAGGCGACTAGCGGTTACAATGAGCAGTTCTTC.

In regard to this clone: Its ends do not fully match the called genes, so a read error is possible. This chain uses TRBV7-3 with TRBJ2-2; 8 positions match TRBD1. Germline CDR1 SGHTA, CDR2 FQGTGA. This CDR3 comprises 16 residues. CDR3 nucleotides: TGTGCCAGCAGCATAACCGGGACAGGGAACACCGGGGAGCTGTTTTTT. This sequence encodes CASSITGTGNTGELFF.

The genes are TRBV18 and TRBJ2-1, with 10 bases aligning to TRBD1. V dropped 6 bases and J dropped 10; count of bases not matched to a gene: 15. The CDR3 spans 16 residues. Germline CDR1 KGHSH, CDR2 LQKENI. The CDR3 spells CASSPRGTGDLREQFF. DNA of the CDR3: TGTGCCAGCTCTCCGAGAGGGACAGGGGACCTGAGGGAGCAGTTCTTC.

The CDR3 nucleotides are TGTGCCAGCAGTGAAGGGACAGGGACGGGCAACACCATATATTTT. It specifies CASSEGTGTGNTIYF. The rearrangement joins TRBV2 to TRBJ1-3; 8 bases agree with TRBD1. This CDR3 comprises 15 residues. V lost 1 base and J lost 7; bases outside the gene matches: 6. The germline V gene encodes CDR1 SNHLY and CDR2 FYNNEI.

V usage is TRBV11-2 and J usage is TRBJ2-5; D may be TRBD2 (5 bases). CDR3 size: 16 residues. Trimming shortened V by 5 bases and J by 4 bases, and 20 bases separated the two germline ends. Germline loops: CDR1 SGHAT, CDR2 FQNNGV. CDR3 amino acids: CASSLLLSAGGETQYF. The CDR3 bases are TGTGCCAGCAGCCTCCTCTTGTCTGCGGGCGGAGAGACCCAGTACTTC.

The chain carries TRBV27 and TRBJ2-3; 7 nucleotides line up with TRBD2. The CDR3 loop spans 16 amino acids. V dropped 3 bases and J dropped 10; count of bases not matched to a gene: 16. Germline CDR1 MNHEY, CDR2 SMNVEV (reference sequence). In DNA form, the CDR3 reads TGTGCCAGCAGTTTGACCGCCTCTAGCGGCCAGGCGGCGCAGTATTTT. Protein product: CASSLTASSGQAAQYF.

V and J are TRBV10-3 and TRBJ2-1, with 8 positions matching TRBD1. CDR3 size: 15 residues. Germline CDR1 ENHRY, CDR2 SYGVKD. Trimming removed 2 bases from V and 8 bases from J; junction bases left unmatched: 8. The CDR3 nucleotides are TGTGCCATCAGTGAGGAAGACAGGGGTAACGATGAGCAGTTCTTC. It specifies CAISEEDRGNDEQFF.

The rearrangement links TRBV15 to TRBJ2-7; 8 bases fit TRBD1. Germline V CDR1 and CDR2: LNHNV, YYDKDF (reference sequence). The CDR3 extends over 15 amino acids. Losses at the gene ends were 0 bases for V and 3 bases for J; bases not matched to a gene: 4. The CDR3 loop is CATSRDRGQSYEQYF. CDR3 nucleotide sequence: TGTGCCACCAGCAGAGACAGGGGGCAAAGCTACGAGCAGTACTTC.

The CDR3 nucleotides are TGTGCCAGCAAACTAAGGACTAGCGGGAGATTTGAGCAGTTCTTC. Translation gives CASKLRTSGRFEQFF. This sequence joins TRBV14 and TRBJ2-1; 13 nucleotides match TRBD2. Trimming removed 7 bases from V and 9 bases from J; junction bases left unmatched: 9. CDR1 SGHDN and CDR2 FVKESK come from the germline V gene. This CDR3 spans 15 amino acids.

In its sample, this clone was seen a few times. This CDR3 is CAISESWVAGASSYEQYF. In DNA, the CDR3 is TGTGCCATCAGTGAGTCCTGGGTAGCGGGGGCAAGCTCCTACGAGCAGTACTTC. The V and J genes are TRBV10-3 and TRBJ2-7, with TRBD2 matching 9 bases. Germline V gene lookup returns CDR1 ENHRY and CDR2 SYGVKD. Losses at the gene ends were 0 bases for V and 0 bases for J; bases not matched to a gene: 9. This CDR3 is 18 amino acids long.

The CDR3 bases are TGTGCCAGCAGATACAGGGGAATGGACTATGGCTACACCTTC. It is translated as CASRYRGMDYGYTF. J is TRBJ1-2 and V is TRBV2, with 7 positions matching TRBD1. The junction had 7 bases not matched to a gene; V was cut back by 6 bases and J by 3 bases. Per germline, CDR1 SNHLY and CDR2 FYNNEI. This CDR3 spans 14 amino acids. Based on the CDR3 plus reference TRBV2 and TRBJ1-2, the full variable domain is EPEVTQTPSHQVTQMGQEVILRCVPISNHLYFYWYRQILGQKVEFLVSFYNNEISEKSEIFDDQFSVERPDGSNFTLKIRSTKLEDSAMYFCASRYRGMDYGYTFGSGTRLTVV.

J is TRBJ2-1 and V is TRBV7-9; 10 nucleotides match TRBD1. The CDR3 totals 15 residues. V dropped 4 bases and J dropped 2; count of bases not matched to a gene: 2. CDR1 and CDR2 (germline): SEHNR, FQNEAQ (reference sequence). CDR3: CASSSTGGAYNEQFF. CDR3 DNA sequence: TGTGCCAGCAGCTCGACAGGGGGCGCCTACAATGAGCAGTTCTTC.

For this clone: At the DNA level, this CDR3 is encoded by other sequences in the same sample as well. The chain employs TRBV30 and TRBJ1-1, with D unresolved. Trimming stripped 2 bases from V and 2 bases from J, with 9 bases between. This CDR3 is built from 13 residues. Germline values: CDR1 GTSNPN, CDR2 SVGIG (reference sequence). This CDR3 is CAWSIQVNTEAFF. CDR3 nucleotides: TGTGCCTGGAGTATTCAGGTCAACACTGAAGCTTTCTTT. The full variable domain, with the rest looked up from reference TRBV30 and TRBJ1-1, is SQTIHQWPATLVQPVGSPLSLECTVEGTSNPNLYWYRQAAGRGLQLLFYSVGIGQISSEVPQNLSASRPQDRQFILSSKKLLLSDSGFYLCAWSIQVNTEAFFGQGTRLTVV.